Listed here are 9 T cell receptor beta chains from one sample, sequenced in a study. TCRdb reprocessed the 5' RACE reads with MiXCR, giving one entry per CDR3 protein. The sample holds about 57,000 distinct CDR3 sequences; roughly 28% are singletons and the top ten take roughly 2.2%. Treg sorting used a CD4+CD25+CD127-/low gate. Sequenced material: tumor-infiltrating Tregs sorted from the breast tumor. The receptors were gathered from a female donor with breast cancer.

This chain uses TRBV29-1 with TRBJ1-2; 11 nucleotides line up with TRBD1. The CDR3 covers 13 residues. Germline V gene data show CDR1 as SQVTM and CDR2 as ANQGSEA. Unmatched junction bases numbered 3, after V lost 6 bases and J lost 3 bases. The CDR3 region is CSVGQGADYGYTF. CDR3 bases: TGCAGCGTAGGACAGGGGGCAGACTATGGCTACACCTTC.

The V call is TRBV7-3, the J call TRBJ1-3; no reliable D call. CDR3 length: 13 amino acids. V shed 4 bases and J shed 1 base, with 5 bases lying between them. Germline CDR1 reads SGHTA; CDR2 reads FQGTGA. For the CDR3, the DNA is TGTGCCAGCAGCTCGGGTTCTGGAAACACCATATATTTT. It encodes CASSSGSGNTIYF.

The chain uses TRBV5-1 and TRBJ2-3, with 10 bases lining up with TRBD1. CDR1 SGHRS and CDR2 YFSETQ come from the germline V gene. CDR3 length: 16 residues. V gave up 0 bases and J gave up 9 bases; unmatched junction bases: 10. In DNA form, the CDR3 reads TGCGCCAGCAGCTTGGCCACGGACAGGGGGGCCGGGACGCAGTATTTT. Translating gives CASSLATDRGAGTQYF.

The CDR3 protein is CASSLQVSDTQYF. The CDR3 DNA sequence: TGTGCCAGCAGCCTCCAAGTGTCAGATACGCAGTATTTT. V and J are TRBV9 and TRBJ2-3; D is unclear. The CDR3 totals 13 residues. The germline V and J ends were trimmed by 4 bases and 4 bases, with 10 bases remaining between them. Germline V gene sequence: CDR1 SGDLS, CDR2 YYNGEE. The variable domain in full, with the rest retrieved from reference TRBV9 and TRBJ2-3, is DSGVTQTPKHLITATGQRVTLRCSPRSGDLSVYWYQQSLDQGLQFLIQYYNGEERAKGNILERFSAQQFPDLHSELNLSSLELGDSALYFCASSLQVSDTQYFGPGTRLTVL.

The chain has TRBV11-3 and TRBJ2-1, with TRBD2 identical over 11 bases. Germline V CDR1 and CDR2: SGHNT, YENEEA. The CDR3 totals 16 residues. Trimming at V came to 1 base and at J to 1 base, leaving 0 bases not matched to a gene. The CDR3 spells CASSLGTSGSYNEQFF. In DNA, the CDR3 is TGTGCCAGCAGCTTAGGGACTAGCGGGTCCTACAATGAGCAGTTCTTC. Full variable domain (remainder filled in from reference TRBV11-3 and TRBJ2-1): EAGVVQSPRYKIIEKKQPVAFWCNPISGHNTLYWYLQNLGQGPELLIRYENEEAVDDSQLPKDRFSAERLKGVDSTLKIQPAELGDSAVYLCASSLGTSGSYNEQFFGPGTRLTVL.

The chain is built from TRBV12-3 or TRBV12-4 and TRBJ1-5; TRBD1 aligns across 8 bases. The CDR3 sequence is 21 residues long. V lost 3 bases and J lost 6; bases outside the gene matches: 25. CDR3 sequence (DNA): TGTGCCAGCAGTTTGCGTATAAAATGGACAGGGAAGGAGGTGATGCGTCAGCCCCAGCATTTT. Its protein product is CASSLRIKWTGKEVMRQPQHF.

This clonotype appeared once. A read error is possible here, since a much larger clone lies one base away. The chain carries TRBV6-5 and TRBJ2-1; 8 bases match TRBD2. The ends lost 10 bases at V and 2 bases at J; junction bases unmatched: 10. CDR3 length equals 15 residues. Looked up from germline, CDR1 is MNHEY and CDR2 is SVGAGI. The CDR3 is CATRQLAAPYNEQFF. CDR3 in DNA: TGTGCCACCAGGCAACTAGCGGCTCCCTACAATGAGCAGTTCTTC.

This clonotype showed up just a few times. The chain combines TRBV7-9 with TRBJ1-5; D gene ambiguous. The CDR3 is made up of 12 amino acids. Between the trimmed V and J ends, which lost 4 bases and 11 bases, there was a span of 12 bases. The germline gives CDR1 SEHNR, CDR2 FQNEAQ (reference sequence). The CDR3 nucleotides read TGTGCCAGCAGCTCCGCGGCGGAGGCCCAGCATTTT. Protein: CASSSAAEAQHF.

Note on this clonotype: An end of the junction does not agree with germline; a read error may underlie this. The J gene is TRBJ1-4, the V gene TRBV29-1; D is undetermined. Germline CDR1 SQVTM, CDR2 ANQGSEA. The CDR3 sequence is 13 residues long. The CDR3 here is CSGSVAPNEELFF. The CDR3 DNA is TGCAGCGGATCCGTAGCCCCTAATGAAGAACTGTTTTTT.